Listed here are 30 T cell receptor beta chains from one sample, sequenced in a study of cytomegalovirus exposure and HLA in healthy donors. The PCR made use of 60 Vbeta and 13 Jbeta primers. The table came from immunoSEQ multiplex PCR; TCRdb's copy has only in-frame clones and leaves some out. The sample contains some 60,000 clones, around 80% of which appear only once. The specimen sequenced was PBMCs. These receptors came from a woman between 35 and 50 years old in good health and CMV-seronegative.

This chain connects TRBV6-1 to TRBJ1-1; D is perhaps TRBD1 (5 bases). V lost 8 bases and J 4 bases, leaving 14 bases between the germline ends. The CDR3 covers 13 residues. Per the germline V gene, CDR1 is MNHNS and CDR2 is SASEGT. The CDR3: CASSARGGTEAFF. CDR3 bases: TGTGCCAGCTCTGCCCGGGGGGGCACTGAAGCTTTCTTT.

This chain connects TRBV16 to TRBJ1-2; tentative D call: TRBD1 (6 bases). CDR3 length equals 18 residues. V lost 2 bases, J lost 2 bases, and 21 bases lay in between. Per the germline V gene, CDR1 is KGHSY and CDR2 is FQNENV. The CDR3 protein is CASSQTVPRTDKNYGYTF. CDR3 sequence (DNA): TGTGCCAGCAGCCAAACCGTTCCCAGGACAGATAAGAACTATGGCTACACCTTC.

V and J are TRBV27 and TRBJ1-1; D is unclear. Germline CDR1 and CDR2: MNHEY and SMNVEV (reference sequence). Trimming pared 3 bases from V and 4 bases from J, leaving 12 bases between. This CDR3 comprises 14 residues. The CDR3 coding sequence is TGTGCCAGCAGTTTTAGTCCCCTCCTCACTGAAGCTTTCTTT. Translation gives CASSFSPLLTEAFF.

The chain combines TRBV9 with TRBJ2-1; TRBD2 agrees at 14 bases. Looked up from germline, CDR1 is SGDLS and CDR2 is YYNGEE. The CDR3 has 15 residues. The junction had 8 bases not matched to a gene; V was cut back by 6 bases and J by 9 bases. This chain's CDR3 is CASKNGTSGRSEQFF. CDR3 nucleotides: TGTGCCAGCAAGAACGGGACTAGCGGGAGAAGTGAGCAGTTCTTC.

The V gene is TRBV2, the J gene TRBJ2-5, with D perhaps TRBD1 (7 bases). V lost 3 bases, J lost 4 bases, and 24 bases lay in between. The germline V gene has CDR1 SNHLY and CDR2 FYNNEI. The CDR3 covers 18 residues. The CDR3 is CASSDIGRGTVGGETQYF. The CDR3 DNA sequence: TGTGCCAGCAGTGATATAGGTCGGGGGACAGTAGGGGGAGAGACCCAGTACTTC.

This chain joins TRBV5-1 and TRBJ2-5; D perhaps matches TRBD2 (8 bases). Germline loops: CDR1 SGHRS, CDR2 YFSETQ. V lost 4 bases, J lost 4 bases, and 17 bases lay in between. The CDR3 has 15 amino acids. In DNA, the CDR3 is TGCGCCAGCAGCCAGCAACAGGGGACTAGAGAGACCCAGTACTTC. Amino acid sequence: CASSQQQGTRETQYF.

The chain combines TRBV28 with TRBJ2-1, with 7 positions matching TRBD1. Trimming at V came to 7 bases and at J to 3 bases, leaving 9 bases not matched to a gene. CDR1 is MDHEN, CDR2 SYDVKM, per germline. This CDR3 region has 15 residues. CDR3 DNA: TGTGCCAGCACCCTACAAGGGGGCTTCTACAATGAGCAGTTCTTC. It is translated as CASTLQGGFYNEQFF.

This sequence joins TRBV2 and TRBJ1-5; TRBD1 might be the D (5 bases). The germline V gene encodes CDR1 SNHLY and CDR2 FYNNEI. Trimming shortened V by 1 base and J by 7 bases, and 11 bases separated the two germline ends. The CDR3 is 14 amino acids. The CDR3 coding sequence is TGTGCCAGCAGTGAAGAGGGGAGGAGGCAGCCCCAGCATTTT. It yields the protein CASSEEGRRQPQHF.

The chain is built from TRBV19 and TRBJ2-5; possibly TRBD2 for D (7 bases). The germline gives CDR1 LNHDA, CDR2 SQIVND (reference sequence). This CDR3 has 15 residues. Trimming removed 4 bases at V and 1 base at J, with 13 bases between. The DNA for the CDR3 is TGTGCCAGTAGTAACGTGGCGGGGGCCCAAGAGACCCAGTACTTC. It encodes CASSNVAGAQETQYF.

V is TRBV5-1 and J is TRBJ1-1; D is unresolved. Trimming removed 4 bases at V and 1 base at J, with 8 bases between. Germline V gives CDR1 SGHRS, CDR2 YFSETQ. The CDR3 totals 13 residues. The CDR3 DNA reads TGCGCCAGCAGCGAAACACCGAACACTGAAGCTTTCTTT. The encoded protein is CASSETPNTEAFF.

The CDR3 nucleotides read TGTGCCAGCGCCCTACAGGGGGCAAGGTACGAGCAGTACTTC. It specifies CASALQGARYEQYF. The rearrangement links TRBV28 to TRBJ2-7, with TRBD1 matching 9 bases. Losses at the gene ends were 8 bases for V and 4 bases for J; bases not matched to a gene: 9. The CDR3 is made up of 14 amino acids. Germline CDR1 is MDHEN and CDR2 is SYDVKM.

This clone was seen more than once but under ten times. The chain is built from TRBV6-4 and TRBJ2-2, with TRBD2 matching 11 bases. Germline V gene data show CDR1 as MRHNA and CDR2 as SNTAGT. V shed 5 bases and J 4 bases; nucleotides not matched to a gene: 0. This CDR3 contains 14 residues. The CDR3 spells CASSTSGSTGELFF. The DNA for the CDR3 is TGTGCCAGCAGTACTAGCGGGAGCACCGGGGAGCTGTTTTTT.

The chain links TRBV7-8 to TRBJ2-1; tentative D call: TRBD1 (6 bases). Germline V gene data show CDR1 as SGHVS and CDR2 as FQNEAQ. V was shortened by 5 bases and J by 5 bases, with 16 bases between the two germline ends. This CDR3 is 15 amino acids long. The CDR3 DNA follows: TGTGCCAGCAGCAATCCCCCGGGACACAACAATGAGCAGTTCTTC. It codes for CASSNPPGHNNEQFF.

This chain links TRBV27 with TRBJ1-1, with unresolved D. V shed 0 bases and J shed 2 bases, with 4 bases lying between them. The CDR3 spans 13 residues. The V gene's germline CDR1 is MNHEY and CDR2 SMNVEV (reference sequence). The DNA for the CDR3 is TGTGCCAGCAGTTTATCCGTAAACACTGAAGCTTTCTTT. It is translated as CASSLSVNTEAFF.

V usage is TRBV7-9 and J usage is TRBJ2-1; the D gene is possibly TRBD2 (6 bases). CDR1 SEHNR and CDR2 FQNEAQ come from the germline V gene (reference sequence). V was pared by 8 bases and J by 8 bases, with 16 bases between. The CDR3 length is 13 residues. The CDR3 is CASYGGMGDEQFF. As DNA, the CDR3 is TGTGCCAGCTATGGCGGGATGGGGGATGAGCAGTTCTTC.

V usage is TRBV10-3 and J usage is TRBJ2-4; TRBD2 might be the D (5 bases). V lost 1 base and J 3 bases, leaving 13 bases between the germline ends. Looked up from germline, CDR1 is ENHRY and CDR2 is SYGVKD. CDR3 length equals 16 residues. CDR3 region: CAISEYGELDKNIQYF. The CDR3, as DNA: TGTGCCATCAGTGAGTACGGGGAGCTGGACAAAAACATTCAGTACTTC.

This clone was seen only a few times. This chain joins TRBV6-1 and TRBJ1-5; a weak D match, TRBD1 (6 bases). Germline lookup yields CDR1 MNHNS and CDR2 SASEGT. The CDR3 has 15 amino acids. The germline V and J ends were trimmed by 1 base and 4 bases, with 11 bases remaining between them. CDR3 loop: CASSEVGGQNQPQHF. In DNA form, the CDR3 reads TGTGCCAGCAGTGAAGTAGGGGGTCAAAATCAGCCCCAGCATTTT.

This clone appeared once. CDR3 protein: CASSLWGGTRALTDTQYF. CDR3 in DNA: TGTGCCAGCAGTTTATGGGGGGGGACTAGGGCCCTCACAGATACGCAGTATTTT. The gene calls are TRBV27 and TRBJ2-3, with TRBD2 matching over 8 bases. This CDR3 is built from 18 residues. J was trimmed by 2 bases and V by 1 base; bases with no gene match: 11. In germline, CDR1 is MNHEY, CDR2 SMNVEV (reference sequence).

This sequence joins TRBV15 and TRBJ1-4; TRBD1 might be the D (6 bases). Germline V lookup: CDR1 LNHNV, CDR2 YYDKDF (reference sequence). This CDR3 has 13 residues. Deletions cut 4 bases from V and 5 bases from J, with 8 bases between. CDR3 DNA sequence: TGTGCCACCAGCACGGGACAAAATGAAAAACTGTTTTTT. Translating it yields CATSTGQNEKLFF.

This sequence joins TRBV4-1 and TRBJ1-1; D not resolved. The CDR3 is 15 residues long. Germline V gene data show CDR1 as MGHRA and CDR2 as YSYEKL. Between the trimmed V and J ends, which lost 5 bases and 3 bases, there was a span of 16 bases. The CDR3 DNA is TGCGCCAGCAGCGCCGCGGGAAGCGGGGACACTGAAGCTTTCTTT. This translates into CASSAAGSGDTEAFF.

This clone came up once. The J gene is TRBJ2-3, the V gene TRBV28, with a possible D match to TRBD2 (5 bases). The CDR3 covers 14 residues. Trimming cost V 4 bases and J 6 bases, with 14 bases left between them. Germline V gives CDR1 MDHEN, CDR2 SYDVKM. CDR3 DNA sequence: TGTGCCAGCAGTTCTAGGAGGTCGAGGGATACGCAGTATTTT. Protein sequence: CASSSRRSRDTQYF.

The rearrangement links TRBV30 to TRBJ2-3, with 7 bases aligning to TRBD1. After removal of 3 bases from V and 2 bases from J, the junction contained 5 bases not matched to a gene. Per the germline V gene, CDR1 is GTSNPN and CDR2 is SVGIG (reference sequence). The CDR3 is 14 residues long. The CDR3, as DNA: TGTGCCTGGAGACAGACAGGGTTCACAGATACGCAGTATTTT. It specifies CAWRQTGFTDTQYF.

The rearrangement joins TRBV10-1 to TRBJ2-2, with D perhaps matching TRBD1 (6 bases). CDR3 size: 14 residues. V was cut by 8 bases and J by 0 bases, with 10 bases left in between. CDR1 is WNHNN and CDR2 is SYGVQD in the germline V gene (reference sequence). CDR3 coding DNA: TGCGCCAGCGCCGGGACACCGAACACCGGGGAGCTGTTTTTT. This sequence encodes CASAGTPNTGELFF.

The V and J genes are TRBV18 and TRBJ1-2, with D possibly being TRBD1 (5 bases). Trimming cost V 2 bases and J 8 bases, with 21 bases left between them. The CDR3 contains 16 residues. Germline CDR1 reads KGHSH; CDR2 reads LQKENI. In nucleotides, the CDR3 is TGTGCCAGCTCACCATCGGAGTGGCCAGGGTTCGGCGGCTACACCTTC. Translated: CASSPSEWPGFGGYTF.

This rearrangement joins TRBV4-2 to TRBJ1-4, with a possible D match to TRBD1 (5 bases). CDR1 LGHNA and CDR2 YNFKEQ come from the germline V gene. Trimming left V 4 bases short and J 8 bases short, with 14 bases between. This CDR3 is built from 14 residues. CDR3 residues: CASSPRQGWEKLFF. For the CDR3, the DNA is TGTGCCAGCAGCCCCCGGCAGGGATGGGAAAAACTGTTTTTT.

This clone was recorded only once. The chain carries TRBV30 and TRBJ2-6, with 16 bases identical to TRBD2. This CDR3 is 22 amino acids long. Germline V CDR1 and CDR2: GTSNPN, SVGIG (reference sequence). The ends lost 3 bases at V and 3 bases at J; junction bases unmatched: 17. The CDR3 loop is CAWRGIVSGTSGRAFGANVLTF. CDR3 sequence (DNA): TGTGCCTGGAGGGGGATCGTATCCGGGACTAGCGGGAGGGCCTTTGGGGCCAACGTCCTGACTTTC.

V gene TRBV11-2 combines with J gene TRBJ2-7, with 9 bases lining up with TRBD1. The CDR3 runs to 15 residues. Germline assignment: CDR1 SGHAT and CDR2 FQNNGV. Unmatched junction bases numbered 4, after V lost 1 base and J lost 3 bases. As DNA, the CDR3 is TGTGCCAGCAGCTTAGCCGGGACAGGGTACTACGAGCAGTACTTC. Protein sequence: CASSLAGTGYYEQYF. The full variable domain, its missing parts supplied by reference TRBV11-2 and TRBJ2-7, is EAGVAQSPRYKIIEKRQSVAFWCNPISGHATLYWYQQILGQGPKLLIQFQNNGVVDDSQLPKDRFSAERLKGVDSTLKIQPAKLEDSAVYLCASSLAGTGYYEQYFGPGTRLTVT.

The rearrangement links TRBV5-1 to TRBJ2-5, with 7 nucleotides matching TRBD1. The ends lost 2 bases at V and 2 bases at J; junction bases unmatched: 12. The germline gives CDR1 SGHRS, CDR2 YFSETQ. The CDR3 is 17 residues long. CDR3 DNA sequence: TGCGCCAGCAGCTTACAACCCGCCGGGACAGCTCAAGAGACCCAGTACTTC. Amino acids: CASSLQPAGTAQETQYF.

The CDR3 protein is CASSPTGTSGRIGQYF. The CDR3 DNA reads TGTGCCAGCAGCCCGACCGGGACTAGCGGGAGAATCGGGCAGTACTTC. The chain couples TRBV5-4 to TRBJ2-7, with TRBD2 matching 14 bases. Germline trimming cut 4 bases from V and 9 bases from J; bases unmatched to any gene: 12. CDR1 and CDR2 (germline): SGHNT, YYREEE (reference sequence). The CDR3 has 16 residues.

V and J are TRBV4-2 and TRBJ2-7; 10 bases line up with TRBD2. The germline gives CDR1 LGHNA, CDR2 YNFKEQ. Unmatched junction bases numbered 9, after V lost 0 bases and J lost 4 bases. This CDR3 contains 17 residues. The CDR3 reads CASSQEGGLAGAYEQYF. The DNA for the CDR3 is TGTGCCAGCAGCCAAGAAGGGGGCCTAGCGGGAGCTTACGAGCAGTACTTC.